This T cell receptor (beta chain) was sequenced in a study of T cells in Graves' hyperthyroidism and ophthalmopathy (dated by TCRdb to between 2019 and 2020). In the study overall: Peripheral blood was collected at initial diagnosis, before any treatment. A discovery cohort of approximately 100 patients, about 40 with Graves' ophthalmopathy and under 60 with stable Graves' hyperthyroidism, was used to find distinguishing TCR V-J signatures. Prospective prediction of ophthalmopathy was tested in an independent validation cohort consisting of about 20 hyperthyroidism patients and approximately 16 patients who later progressed to ophthalmopathy. For training and testing, the 80 to 100 patients in the discovery cohort were randomly divided in a 7:3 ratio. In addition, the study compared T-cell repertoires in thyroid tissue and in blood from several Graves' hyperthyroidism patients. After sampling, hyperthyroidism patients received methimazole starting at 30 mg daily, and ophthalmopathy patients received high-dose intravenous methylprednisolone. According to the paper, TCR Vbeta CDR3 sequencing was carried out on some 140 peripheral blood samples, which came from about 45 ophthalmopathy, under 80 hyperthyroidism and roughly 17 progressor patients.

Stable Graves' hyperthyroidism was defined as the absence of progression to ophthalmopathy over 18 months of follow-up. The hyperthyroidism patients were between 18 and 65 years old and newly diagnosed, with a disease duration of less than 2 months. Exclusion was applied to patients with uncontrolled infections, other autoimmune diseases, pregnancy or lactation. Diagnoses were established on the basis of clinical symptoms, serum thyroxine and TRAb, thyroid ultrasound, and orbital computed tomography. Ficoll-Paque density gradient centrifugation was used to isolate PBMCs from under 11 ml of fresh peripheral blood. Total RNA was extracted with Trizol reagent, and quality was checked on an Agilent 2100 Bioanalyzer. For this clonotype: The specificity of this receptor is unknown. No quality values exist for individual bases; no much larger clone is one base distant.

Study-level results and caveats: In validation, progression to ophthalmopathy was predicted by the model with more than 65% sensitivity and 72% to 85% specificity, a median of roughly 6.4 months before onset. A 13 V-J signature model separated ophthalmopathy from stable hyperthyroidism, with approximately 87% sensitivity and about 81% specificity in cross-validation and 80%/75% in testing. No statistical method was used to set the sample size in advance, and investigators knew the group allocation. Most expanded thyroid clonotypes (frequency above 0.001) were also found in blood, which suggests that blood repertoires may mirror thyroid immune responses.

Amplification of TCR beta CDR3 regions was carried out from RNA transcripts. For the first round of RT-PCR on the TCR CDR3, the HTBI primer set was used together with the Qiagen OneStep RT-PCR kit. A second multiplex PCR round built the libraries, followed by size selection and purification. Sequencing of the libraries was done on an Illumina HiSeq2000 using paired-end 100 bp reads. As for the authors' bioinformatics: SOAPnuke was used to process the raw data, with reads discarded if the reads contained adapters or uncalled bases, had a mean Phred below 15, or lacked an exact constant-primer or identifier match. High-quality paired reads were merged with COPE v1.2.5, and unique nucleotide sequences were defined as clonotypes. Clonotypes were aligned to IMGT TRBV, TRBD and TRBJ reference segments using MiTCR v1.1. The analysis included only V-J combinations with a frequency above 0.0001, which together covered roughly 99% of the repertoires. A TCS score was defined as the ratio of F50 (clonal expansion) to E x V (chaos), with BLOSUM62-based TCRdist applied between CDR3 peptides within each V-J. Welch's t-statistics and random forest reduced around 550 V-J features to under 15, which were used in a naive Bayes classifier (R e1071). TCRdb reran the public reads through fastp at Q25 and MiXCR, keeping productive beta chains. Rows merge per CDR3 protein into single entries with the most common DNA and genes. It is TCRdb's table, rather than the study itself, that gives the V and J calls and clone size. The sample table lists about 200,000 distinct CDR3 sequences, around 16% of them with a count of one. The ten most abundant clones make up over 45% of the sample.

Germline trimming amounts to 7 bases on V and 4 bases on J, with 9 as the count of junction bases outside the gene matches. The CDR1 and CDR2 encoded by the germline V gene are SGHNT and YENEEA. The cysteine opens and the phenylalanine closes a CDR3 of 14 amino acids. Only the CDR3 DNA stays, 42 bases, in frame from base 1. The sequence joins TRBV11-3 to TRBJ1-1; 7 bases in the junction line up with TRBD1. Sequencing was performed on blood. This TCR came from a woman between 50 and 59 years old with Graves' hyperthyroidism. The CDR3 protein sequence reads: CASTTGTETTEAFF. The DNA is TGTGCCAGCACCACCGGGACAGAGACCACTGAAGCTTTCTTT.